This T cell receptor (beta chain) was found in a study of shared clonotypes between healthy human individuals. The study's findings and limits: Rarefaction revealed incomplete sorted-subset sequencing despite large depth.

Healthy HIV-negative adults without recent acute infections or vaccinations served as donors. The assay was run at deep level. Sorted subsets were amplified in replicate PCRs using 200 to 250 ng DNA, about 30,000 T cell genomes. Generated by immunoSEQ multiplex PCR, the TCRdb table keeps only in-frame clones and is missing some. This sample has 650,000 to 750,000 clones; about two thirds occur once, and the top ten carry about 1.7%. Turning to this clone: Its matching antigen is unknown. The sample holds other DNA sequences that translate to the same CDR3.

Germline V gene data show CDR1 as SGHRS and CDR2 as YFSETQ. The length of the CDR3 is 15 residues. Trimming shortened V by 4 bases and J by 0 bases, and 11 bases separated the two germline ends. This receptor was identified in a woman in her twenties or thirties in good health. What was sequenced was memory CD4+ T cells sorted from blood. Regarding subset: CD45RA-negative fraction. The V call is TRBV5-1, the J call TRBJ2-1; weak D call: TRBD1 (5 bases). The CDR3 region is CASSTDSFSYNEQFF. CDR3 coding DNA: TGCGCCAGCAGCACCGACAGTTTCTCCTACAATGAGCAGTTCTTC.